A single sample is the source of the 26 T cell receptor beta chains below, sequenced in a study of T cells in Graves' hyperthyroidism and ophthalmopathy. TCR beta CDR3 region amplification was performed from RNA transcripts. During a first-round RT-PCR of the TCR CDR3, the HTBI primer set was used. TCRdb re-derived calls from the multiplex PCR reads in MiXCR, one entry per CDR3 protein. Here the sample spans around 300,000 distinct CDR3 sequences, over 11% being singletons. Sample: blood. These receptors all come from a young woman with Graves' hyperthyroidism.

This clonotype occurred many times. V is TRBV27 and J is TRBJ2-7; possibly TRBD2 for D (5 bases). The CDR3 has 18 amino acids. The germline V and J ends were trimmed by 8 bases and 3 bases, with 29 bases remaining between them. CDR1 is MNHEY and CDR2 is SMNVEV in the germline V gene (reference sequence). The CDR3 spells CASYSLRGIANDHYEQYF. The CDR3 DNA is TGTGCCAGCTACTCTCTTCGGGGAATAGCAAACGACCACTACGAGCAGTACTTC.

The sample holds many counts of this clonotype. The rearrangement links TRBV7-9 to TRBJ2-7; the D gene is possibly TRBD2 (6 bases). CDR3 length equals 14 residues. The V end lost 4 bases, the J end lost 2 bases, and 12 bases lay between the germline ends. CDR1 and CDR2 from the germline V gene are SEHNR and FQNEAQ (reference sequence). CDR3 protein: CASSSISGPYEQYF. In nucleotides, the CDR3 is TGTGCCAGCAGCTCTATTAGCGGTCCCTACGAGCAGTACTTC.

This clonotype appeared a few times. The chain combines TRBV5-1 with TRBJ1-2; perhaps TRBD1 as D (5 bases). Germline V gene lookup returns CDR1 SGHRS and CDR2 YFSETQ. This CDR3 comprises 14 residues. The V end lost 1 base, the J end lost 9 bases, and 16 bases lay between the germline ends. The CDR3 nucleotides read TGCGCCAGCAGCTTGAATGCAGGGACCTTAAGCTACACCTTC. This codes for CASSLNAGTLSYTF. Supplemented by reference TRBV5-1 and TRBJ1-2, the full variable domain reads KAGVTQTPRYLIKTRGQQVTLSCSPISGHRSVSWYQQTPGQGLQFLFEYFSETQRNKGNFPGRFSGRQFSNSRSEMNVSTLELGDSALYLCASSLNAGTLSYTFGSGTRLTVV.

This clonotype occurred many times. V gene TRBV19 combines with J gene TRBJ2-3; TRBD2 matches at 7 bases. Germline CDR1 LNHDA, CDR2 SQIVND (reference sequence). The length of the CDR3 is 16 residues. With V trimmed by 4 bases and J by 1 base, 8 bases remained unmatched. The CDR3 DNA sequence: TGTGCCAGTAGTACACTAGCGACTTCAGGCACAGATACGCAGTATTTT. As protein: CASSTLATSGTDTQYF.

This clonotype was counted many times. The rearrangement links TRBV20-1 to TRBJ2-3; 13 bases agree with TRBD2. Trimming cost V 5 bases and J 6 bases; bases outside gene matches: 8. This CDR3 region has 15 residues. Germline loops: CDR1 DFQATT, CDR2 SNEGSKA (reference sequence). DNA for the CDR3: TGCAGTGCTCATAGGGGACTAGCGGGATTGGATACGCAGTATTTT. Protein: CSAHRGLAGLDTQYF.

In this sample, this clonotype turned up many times. The chain couples TRBV5-4 to TRBJ2-5; D might be TRBD2 (6 bases). The ends were cut back, 4 bases at V and 2 bases at J, with 12 bases in the middle. The length of the CDR3 is 14 residues. Germline-derived CDR1 and CDR2 are SGHNT and YYREEE (reference sequence). CDR3 nucleotide sequence: TGTGCCAGCAGCCTACGCCGGGGGCAAGAGACCCAGTACTTC. Translated: CASSLRRGQETQYF.

To note about this clonotype: This may be a read error: a much more frequent sequence differs by one nucleotide. The chain joins TRBV28 to TRBJ1-2; weak D call: TRBD1 (5 bases). Germline V gene sequence: CDR1 MDHEN, CDR2 SYDVKM. The CDR3 is 19 amino acids. Trimming stripped 8 bases from V and 7 bases from J, with 35 bases between. The CDR3 loop is CASVFRHRGTRIMGGGYTF. DNA of the CDR3: TGTGCCAGCGTTTTTCGACACAGAGGGACGCGGATTATGGGTGGTGGCTACACCTTC.

This clonotype was seen only a few times. The chain employs TRBV3-1 and TRBJ1-1, with D unclear. V dropped 0 bases and J dropped 1 base, with 6 bases sitting between them. The CDR3 is made up of 14 amino acids. Germline values: CDR1 LGHDT, CDR2 YNNKEL (reference sequence). The CDR3 protein is CASSQDYGNTEAFF. Written as DNA, the CDR3 is TGTGCCAGCAGCCAAGATTACGGGAACACTGAAGCTTTCTTT.

This chain joins TRBV12-3 or TRBV12-4 and TRBJ2-7; 10 bases match TRBD2. The CDR3 extends over 15 amino acids. Trimming removed 6 bases from V and 0 bases from J; junction bases left unmatched: 5. CDR3 coding DNA: TGTGCCAGCAGAGAGGGACTAGCGAGCTCCTACGAGCAGTACTTC. It specifies CASREGLASSYEQYF.

As concerns this clonotype: A read error may explain this, as a much larger clone is one base away. This sequence joins TRBV7-9 and TRBJ2-3; D perhaps matches TRBD1 (6 bases). The CDR3 is 16 amino acids. Germline CDR1 reads SEHNR; CDR2 reads FQNEAQ (reference sequence). The CDR3 DNA reads as TGTGCCAGCAGCATTACGTCACAGGGATACACAGATACGCGGTATTTT. It yields the protein CASSITSQGYTDTRYF. Using reference TRBV7-9 and TRBJ2-3 for the parts outside the CDR3, the full variable domain is DTGVSQNPRHKITKRGQNVTFRCDPISEHNRLYWYRQTLGQGPEFLTYFQNEAQLEKSRLLSDRFSAERPKGSFSTLEIQRTEQGDSAMYLCASSITSQGYTDTRYFGPGTRLTVL.

This clonotype occurred many times. The rearrangement links TRBV20-1 to TRBJ2-4, with unresolved D. CDR1 and CDR2 (germline): DFQATT, SNEGSKA (reference sequence). Deletions cut 5 bases from V and 8 bases from J, with 13 bases between. The CDR3 has 12 residues. The chain's CDR3 is CSAGLGLDIQYF. The CDR3 DNA reads TGCAGTGCTGGGCTAGGGCTGGACATTCAGTACTTC.

This clonotype came up a few times. V gene TRBV28 combines with J gene TRBJ2-7; D possibly matches TRBD1 or TRBD2 (5 bases each). Per germline, CDR1 MDHEN and CDR2 SYDVKM. The CDR3 runs 13 residues. Trimming removed 10 bases at V and 0 bases at J, with 13 bases between. The DNA of the CDR3 is TGTGCCACCCGGGACCGGAGCTCCTACGAGCAGTACTTC. This encodes CATRDRSSYEQYF.

This clonotype was observed at least ten times. The chain recombines TRBV12-3 or TRBV12-4 with TRBJ1-3, with D unclear. Trimming shortened V by 6 bases and J by 7 bases, and 10 bases separated the two germline ends. The CDR3 spans 12 residues. Written as DNA, the CDR3 is TGTGCCAGCAGGCCGGCGGCGAACACCATATATTTT. The encoded protein is CASRPAANTIYF.

This clonotype has at least ten counts. V gene TRBV11-2 combines with J gene TRBJ2-3, with D possibly matching TRBD1 (5 bases). Germline V gene sequence: CDR1 SGHAT, CDR2 FQNNGV. This CDR3 comprises 15 residues. The V end lost 5 bases, the J end lost 2 bases, and 14 bases lay between the germline ends. DNA for the CDR3: TGTGCCAGCAGCAGTAACGACAGATCCACAGATACGCAGTATTTT. This codes for CASSSNDRSTDTQYF. Full variable domain (outside the CDR3, taken from reference TRBV11-2 and TRBJ2-3): EAGVAQSPRYKIIEKRQSVAFWCNPISGHATLYWYQQILGQGPKLLIQFQNNGVVDDSQLPKDRFSAERLKGVDSTLKIQPAKLEDSAVYLCASSSNDRSTDTQYFGPGTRLTVL.

This clonotype has at least ten counts. The CDR3 region is CSAMSLGQGIYEQYF. The CDR3, as DNA: TGCAGTGCCATGTCCCTGGGACAGGGCATCTACGAGCAGTACTTC. The rearrangement uses TRBV20-1 and TRBJ2-7; TRBD1 aligns across 9 bases. CDR3 length equals 15 residues. Germline lookup yields CDR1 DFQATT and CDR2 SNEGSKA (reference sequence). V gave up 6 bases and J gave up 3 bases; unmatched junction bases: 12.

This clonotype was detected ten times or more. The rearrangement links TRBV7-2 to TRBJ2-5, with D perhaps TRBD1 (5 bases). Trimming removed 1 base at V and 4 bases at J, with 16 bases between. The CDR3 is made up of 16 amino acids. Per the germline V gene, CDR1 is SGHTA and CDR2 is FQGNSA. CDR3 nucleotides: TGTGCCAGCAGCTTAGATGGCCAGGGAATAGCAGAGACCCAGTACTTC. This codes for CASSLDGQGIAETQYF.

This clonotype has just a few counts. The rearrangement joins TRBV20-1 to TRBJ1-6, with TRBD1 matching over 8 bases. J gave up 4 bases and V 1 base, and 3 bases lay outside the gene matches. CDR3 length: 15 residues. Germline-derived CDR1 and CDR2 are DFQATT and SNEGSKA (reference sequence). This CDR3 is CSARGGTGYNSPLHF. The CDR3 region has the DNA TGCAGTGCTAGAGGCGGGACAGGTTATAATTCACCCCTCCACTTT.

V is TRBV29-1 and J is TRBJ2-7; 10 bases map to TRBD1. J gave up 2 bases and V 7 bases, and 8 bases lay outside the gene matches. There are 14 residues in the CDR3. The germline CDR1 and CDR2 sequences are SQVTM and ANQGSEA. The CDR3 sequence is CSGGTGATTYEQYF. CDR3 sequence (DNA): TGCAGCGGTGGGACAGGGGCGACAACCTACGAGCAGTACTTC.

The sample holds many counts of this clonotype. This chain connects TRBV28 to TRBJ2-2, with D perhaps matching TRBD1 (6 bases). Per the germline V gene, CDR1 is MDHEN and CDR2 is SYDVKM. Trimming took 6 bases from V and 7 from J, leaving 15 bases between them. The CDR3 spans 14 residues. This CDR3 reads CASRSDRRYGELFF. In DNA, the CDR3 is TGTGCCAGCAGGAGCGACAGGCGGTACGGGGAGCTGTTTTTT.

V usage is TRBV7-9 and J usage is TRBJ1-1; D perhaps matches TRBD1 (5 bases). The germline V gene encodes CDR1 SEHNR and CDR2 FQNEAQ (reference sequence). V was trimmed by 0 bases and J by 5 bases, leaving 13 bases between them. This CDR3 spans 15 amino acids. The CDR3 loop is CASSLAPWGRTEAFF. The DNA for the CDR3 is TGTGCCAGCAGCTTAGCGCCGTGGGGCAGGACTGAAGCTTTCTTT.

This clonotype has just a few counts. The chain is built from TRBV3-1 and TRBJ1-4; D is possibly TRBD1 (5 bases). The CDR3 has 14 residues. V was clipped by 4 bases and J by 4 bases, with 10 bases between them. The germline CDR1 and CDR2 sequences are LGHDT and YNNKEL (reference sequence). In DNA form, the CDR3 reads TGTGCCAGCAGCCGACGACAGATTAATGAAAAACTGTTTTTT. It specifies CASSRRQINEKLFF.

This clonotype was observed at least ten times. This chain connects TRBV20-1 to TRBJ1-4; tentatively, D is TRBD1 (5 bases). V shed 0 bases and J shed 8 bases, with 13 bases lying between them. Per germline, CDR1 DFQATT and CDR2 SNEGSKA (reference sequence). The CDR3 is 14 amino acids. The CDR3 loop is CSAREGGRAEKLFF. CDR3 in DNA: TGCAGTGCTAGAGAGGGGGGAAGGGCAGAAAAACTGTTTTTT.

The V gene is TRBV18, the J gene TRBJ1-3; D is undetermined. V was shortened by 1 base and J by 0 bases, with 16 bases between the two germline ends. Germline V gives CDR1 KGHSH, CDR2 LQKENI. The CDR3 has 18 amino acids. For the CDR3, the DNA is TGTGCCAGCTCACCACGAATAAAAGACGTACTCTCTGGAAACACCATATATTTT. It encodes CASSPRIKDVLSGNTIYF.

This clonotype showed up many times. The CDR3 region has the DNA TGTGCCAGCTCACATGACAGGGCGAAGGATACGCAGTATTTT. Encoded protein: CASSHDRAKDTQYF. This chain joins TRBV18 and TRBJ2-3, with TRBD1 matching over 7 bases. CDR3 size: 14 residues. V dropped 4 bases and J dropped 6; count of bases not matched to a gene: 7. CDR1 is KGHSH and CDR2 is LQKENI in the germline V gene. Full variable domain (missing parts from reference TRBV18 and TRBJ2-3): NAGVMQNPRHLVRRRGQEARLRCSPMKGHSHVYWYRQLPEEGLKFMVYLQKENIIDESGMPKERFSAEFPKEGPSILRIQQVVRGDSAAYFCASSHDRAKDTQYFGPGTRLTVL.

This clonotype was recorded many times. The chain is built from TRBV27 and TRBJ2-7; 12 positions agree with TRBD2. The V gene's germline CDR1 is MNHEY and CDR2 SMNVEV (reference sequence). The CDR3 covers 15 residues. After removal of 5 bases from V and 5 bases from J, the junction contained 7 bases not matched to a gene. CDR3 nucleotides: TGTGCCAGCAGTAAACGGACTAGCGGGAAGGACGAGCAGTACTTC. Translation: CASSKRTSGKDEQYF.

This clonotype was seen at least ten times. The chain is built from TRBV2 and TRBJ1-1; 7 bases fit TRBD1. Per the germline V gene, CDR1 is SNHLY and CDR2 is FYNNEI. The CDR3 is made up of 15 amino acids. Trimming cost V 6 bases and J 1 base; bases outside gene matches: 8. In DNA, the CDR3 is TGTGCCAGCAGGGGGACAGTGGATACGAACACTGAAGCTTTCTTT. Translation gives CASRGTVDTNTEAFF.